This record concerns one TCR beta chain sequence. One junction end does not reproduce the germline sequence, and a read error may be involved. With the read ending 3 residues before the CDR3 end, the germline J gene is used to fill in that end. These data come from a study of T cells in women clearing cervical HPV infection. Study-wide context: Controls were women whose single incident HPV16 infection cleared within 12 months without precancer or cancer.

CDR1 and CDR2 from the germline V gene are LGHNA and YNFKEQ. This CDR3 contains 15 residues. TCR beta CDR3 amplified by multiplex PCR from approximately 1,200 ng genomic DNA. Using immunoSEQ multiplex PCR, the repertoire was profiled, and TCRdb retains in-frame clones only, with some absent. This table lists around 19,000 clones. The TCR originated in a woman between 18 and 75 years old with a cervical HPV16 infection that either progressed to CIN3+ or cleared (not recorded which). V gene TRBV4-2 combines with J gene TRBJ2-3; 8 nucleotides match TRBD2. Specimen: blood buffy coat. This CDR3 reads CASSQDRGGLETQYF. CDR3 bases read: TGCGCCAGCAGCCAAGATCGGGGGGGACTCGAGACG.